This TCR beta chain was observed in a study of blood T cell repertoires in COVID-19. Study details: From T cells, B-cell-depleted T cells, or PBMCs came the material, which was cDNA or gDNA.

The assay was immunoSEQ multiplex PCR, and TCRdb's table has in-frame clones only and misses some. The data show under 400,000 clones, under 90% seen once. CDR3 size: 13 residues. CDR1 LGHDT and CDR2 YNNKEL come from the germline V gene (reference sequence). Trimming removed 3 bases from V and 2 bases from J, with 5 bases in between. The receptor comes from a woman aged 30 to 39 with COVID-19, enrolled during active disease. The material sequenced was peripheral blood. This rearrangement joins TRBV3-1 (or the pseudogene TRBV3-2) to TRBJ1-5, with unresolved D. CDR3 sequence: CASSQVGNQPQHF. CDR3 bases: TGTGCCAGCAGCCAGGTAGGCAATCAGCCCCAGCATTTT.